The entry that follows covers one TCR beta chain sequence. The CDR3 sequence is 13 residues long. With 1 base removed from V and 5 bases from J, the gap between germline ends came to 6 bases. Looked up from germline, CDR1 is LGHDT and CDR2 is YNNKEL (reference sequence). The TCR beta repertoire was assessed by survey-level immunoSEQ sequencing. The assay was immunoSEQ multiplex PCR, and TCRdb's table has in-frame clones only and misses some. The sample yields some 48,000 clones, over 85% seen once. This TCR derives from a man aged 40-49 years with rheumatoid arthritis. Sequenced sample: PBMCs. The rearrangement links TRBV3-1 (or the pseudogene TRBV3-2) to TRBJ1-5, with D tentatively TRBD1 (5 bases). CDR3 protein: CASSQGRDQPQHF. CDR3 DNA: TGTGCCAGCAGCCAAGGCAGGGATCAGCCCCAGCATTTT.